The entry that follows covers one TCR beta chain sequence. Its antigen is unknown. Autoimmune disease history or systemic immunosuppression excluded patients. Sequencing was performed with immunoSEQ multiplex PCR; in TCRdb, only in-frame clones are kept and a portion is missing. The repertoire includes about 90,000 clones, roughly 88% of them detected once, and more than 0.25% sits in the top ten. These data are taken from a study of OX40 agonist ivuxolimab in advanced cancers. General observations from the study: By week 6 at 0.1 to 3.0 mg/kg, blood CD4+ and CD8+ T cells had expanded clonally.

Germline V gene lookup returns CDR1 SQVTM and CDR2 ANQGSEA. The CDR3 spans 15 residues. The chain couples TRBV29-1 to TRBJ1-2, with TRBD1 matching over 11 bases. The source material was CD4+ or CD8+ T cells sorted from blood, sampled in a trial of the OX40 agonist ivuxolimab. The sequence was collected from an adult with an advanced solid tumor such as melanoma, head and neck, liver or kidney cancer. The DNA for the CDR3 is TGCAACTTCCGGGACAGGGGGGAAGCTAACTATGGCTACACCTTC. Residues: CNFRDRGEANYGYTF.